The entry below describes one T cell receptor beta chain. Its antigen has not been determined. No base qualities exist here, and no much larger clone lies one base off it. The germline V gene provides CDR1 LGHNT and CDR2 FRNRAP. The CDR3, cysteine through phenylalanine, is 13 amino acids long. Left in the record is the CDR3 DNA by itself, 39 bases read in frame from the first base. A distance of 10 bases separates the germline ends of V and J, which lose 2 bases and 5 bases respectively. The data are from a study of blood T cell repertoires in COVID-19 (TCRdb year 2020). At the level of the whole study: Recovered participants in ImmuneRACE Cohort 3 were defined as having two consecutive negative NP/OP PCR tests, clearance from a healthcare professional, or resolution of symptoms. Samples from collaborators originated in the United States, Italy and Spain and spanned both the acute and convalescent phases of COVID-19. The prospective study material was composed of cDNA or gDNA derived from T cells, B-cell-depleted T cells, or PBMCs. The dataset comprised deeply sampled blood TCRbeta repertoires from subjects exposed to, actively infected with, or recovered from COVID-19. A freely available public database, intended as a resource for researchers studying the immune response to SARS-CoV-2, is where the repertoires were released. The samples were drawn from the first 160 participants of the ongoing ImmuneRACE study and from 1,254 subjects provided by 6 global collaborators. Nearly every sample came with metadata listing a de-identified subject ID, COVID-19 status, age in years and sex. Where HLA class I and class II types were available, the types were taken from metadata supplied by the sample provider, not from assay-based typing.

TCRbeta CDR3 regions were amplified from genomic DNA using the immunoSEQ Assay, a bias-controlled multiplex PCR. Turning to the authors' computational methods: Nucleated cell counts per sample were estimated from amplification of reference gene primers within the assay. Sequence reads were collapsed and filtered to measure the absolute abundance of every unique TCRbeta CDR3 rearrangement. Productive Simpson clonality was computed per sample as the square root of Simpson's diversity index over productive rearrangements. TCRdb retrieved this table from immuneACCESS and kept in-frame rearrangements only. Not all clones are present; in checked studies, unresolved V genes account for under half, and no reason is known for the remainder. V and J calls and clone size are as listed in that table; D and trimming were resolved from the DNA. For this sample there are roughly 150,000 clones; roughly 84% appear just once. Under 4.5% of the sample goes to the ten largest clones.

Broader findings and caveats from the paper: The quantity of clinical and demographic metadata differed by source and by participant and was supplied without curation.

In the prospective study, participants were about 18 to 89 years old, resided in about two dozen geographic areas of the United States, and were enrolled through a virtual design. In the prospective study, participants were assigned to cohorts based on the clinical history participants reported in a screening survey and a study questionnaire. In the prospective study, mobile phlebotomists collected whole blood, serum and a nasopharyngeal or oropharyngeal swab from each participant. Additional blood draws and questionnaires over an approximately 2-month period could optionally be provided by prospective study participants. Blood samples from the prospective study were shipped frozen or at room temperature prior to DNA extraction.

The receptor comes from a man aged 50 or older in a cohort exposed to, infected with or recovered from COVID-19 (not recorded which). Material: PBMCs or T cells enriched from blood (not recorded which). The receptor chain draws on TRBV12-5 and TRBJ2-7, with a weak D call of TRBD1 (5 bases match). The CDR3 region has the sequence CASGLPRAHEQYF. The nucleotides read TGTGCTAGTGGTTTGCCCAGGGCCCACGAGCAGTACTTC.